One sample yielded the 2 T cell receptor beta chains listed below, sequenced in a study of patients and donors after allogeneic stem cell transplantation. MiXCR, applied by TCRdb to the RT-PCR reads, yields one record per CDR3 protein. In the table there are about 200,000 distinct CDR3 sequences, roughly 38% of which are singletons. The sequencing input was blood, either unsorted or a sorted T cell fraction (not recorded which). These receptors came from a human donor who was either an allogeneic HSCT recipient or a stem cell or donor lymphocyte infusion donor (not recorded which). It is not recorded whose cells these are; they may come from a transplant donor.

This clonotype has only a few counts. The chain combines TRBV6-2 or TRBV6-3 with TRBJ1-5; tentative D call: TRBD1 (6 bases). The germline V gene has CDR1 MNHEY and CDR2 SVGEGT. V shed 2 bases and J shed 2 bases, with 16 bases lying between them. The length of the CDR3 is 17 residues. The CDR3 nucleotides read TGTGCCAGCAGTTACGCACAGGGAGATGGACGCAATCAGCCCCAGCATTTT. This translates into CASSYAQGDGRNQPQHF.

This clonotype has a handful of counts. The rearrangement uses TRBV6-1 and TRBJ2-7; 9 nucleotides match TRBD1. This CDR3 contains 13 residues. The germline gives CDR1 MNHNS, CDR2 SASEGT. V lost 8 bases and J lost 0; bases outside the gene matches: 2. This chain's CDR3 is CASLTGGSYEQYF. The CDR3 region has the DNA TGTGCCAGCCTGACAGGGGGCTCCTACGAGCAGTACTTC.